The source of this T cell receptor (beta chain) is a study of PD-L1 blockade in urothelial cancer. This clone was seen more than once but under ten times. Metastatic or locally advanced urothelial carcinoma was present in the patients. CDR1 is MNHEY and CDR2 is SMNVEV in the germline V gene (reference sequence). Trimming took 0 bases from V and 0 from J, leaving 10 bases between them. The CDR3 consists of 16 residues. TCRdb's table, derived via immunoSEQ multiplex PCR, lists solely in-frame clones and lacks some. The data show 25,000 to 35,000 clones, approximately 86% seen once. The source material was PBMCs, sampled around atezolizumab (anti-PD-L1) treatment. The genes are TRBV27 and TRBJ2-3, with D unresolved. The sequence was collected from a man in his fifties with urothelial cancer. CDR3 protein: CASSLSVGPSTDTQYF. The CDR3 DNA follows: TGTGCCAGCAGTTTATCGGTCGGTCCCAGCACAGATACGCAGTATTTT.